This is a list of T cell receptor beta chains from one sample in a study of blood T cell repertoires in COVID-19. TCRdb's table, derived via immunoSEQ multiplex PCR, lists solely in-frame clones and lacks some. The data show about 310,000 clones, roughly 91% seen once. The sample taken for sequencing was peripheral blood. These receptors were obtained from a man aged 45 to 65 with active or convalescent COVID-19. CDR3s include the opening cysteine and the closing phenylalanine or tryptophan. The D gene is left open where the match is weak. Only some rows state a clone size, as once, few, many or a class for expanded clones.

j_gene	d_gene	abundance	v_gene	CDR3aa	CDR3nt
TRBJ1-5	NA	once	TRBV2	CASRLRGGNQPQHF	TGTGCCAGCAGACTCAGGGGCGGCAATCAGCCCCAGCATTTT
TRBJ1-1	NA	once	TRBV19	CASSIVGNGGEAFF	TGTGCCAGTAGTATTGTGGGCAACGGGGGTGAAGCTTTCTTT
TRBJ2-1	TRBD1	NA	TRBV7-9	CASSLGDRGEFEQFF	TGTGCCAGCAGCTTAGGGGACAGGGGGGAGTTTGAGCAGTTCTTC
TRBJ1-1	NA	NA	TRBV28	CASSSGSVGTEAFF	TGTGCCAGCAGTTCAGGCTCCGTGGGCACTGAAGCTTTCTTT
TRBJ2-4	NA	NA	TRBV30	CAWSVSLENIQYF	TGTGCCTGGAGTGTAAGTTTAGAGAACATTCAGTACTTC
TRBJ2-3	NA	NA	TRBV5-6	CASSPVGLPSYRTDTQYF	TGTGCCAGCAGCCCCGTAGGACTCCCATCTTATCGCACAGATACGCAGTATTTT
TRBJ1-5	TRBD1	NA	TRBV19	CASSIRGRDSNQPQHF	TGTGCCAGTAGTATCAGGGGGCGGGATAGCAATCAGCCCCAGCATTTT
TRBJ1-6	TRBD1	NA	TRBV18	CASSPTLITGVDSPLHF	TGTGCCAGCTCACCAACTCTCATAACAGGGGTTGATTCACCCCTCCACTTT
TRBJ1-1	TRBD1	NA	TRBV5-4	CASSSGTASTEAFF	TGTGCCAGCAGCTCCGGGACAGCGTCCACTGAAGCTTTCTTT
TRBJ2-1	TRBD1	NA	TRBV10-3	CAISAKDRRNNEQFF	TGTGCCATCAGTGCGAAGGACAGGCGAAACAATGAGCAGTTCTTC
TRBJ1-4	TRBD1	NA	TRBV28	CASSSQTGGTNEKLFF	TGTGCCAGCAGTTCCCAGACAGGGGGGACTAATGAAAAACTGTTTTTT
TRBJ2-7	NA	NA	TRBV6-6	CASSYSSTANEQYF	TGTGCCAGCAGTTACTCGTCGACAGCCAACGAGCAGTACTTC
TRBJ2-5	TRBD1	NA	TRBV2	CASSPGQGAETQYF	TGTGCCAGCAGTCCGGGACAGGGCGCAGAGACCCAGTACTTC
TRBJ2-2	NA	NA	TRBV27	CASSINTGELFF	TGTGCCAGCAGTATAAACACCGGGGAGCTGTTTTTT
TRBJ2-3	NA	NA	TRBV5-5	CASSLRGLTGDTQYF	TGTGCCAGCAGCTTGAGAGGTCTCACAGGGGATACGCAGTATTTT
TRBJ2-1	TRBD2	NA	TRBV19	CASSPYGTSGSYNEQFF	TGTGCCAGTAGCCCTTACGGGACTAGCGGGAGCTACAATGAGCAGTTCTTC
TRBJ1-2	NA	NA	TRBV28	CASSLPGAFRRGYTF	TGTGCCAGCAGCCTACCAGGGGCCTTCCGGAGAGGCTACACCTTC
TRBJ1-2	NA	NA	TRBV5-1	CASSLGVLQGSYGYTF	TGCGCCAGCAGCTTGGGGGTCTTACAGGGTTCCTATGGCTACACCTTC
TRBJ1-2	NA	NA	TRBV7-8	CASSPGGVGYTF	TGTGCCAGCAGCCCAGGAGGGGTTGGCTACACCTTC
TRBJ2-2	NA	NA	TRBV30	CAWRRLPNTGELFF	TGTGCCTGGAGGAGGCTACCTAACACCGGGGAGCTGTTTTTT
TRBJ2-1	TRBD2	once	TRBV2	CASSALGGREIF	TGTGCCAGCAGTGCCCTAGGCGGGAGGGAGATCTTC
TRBJ1-6	NA	NA	TRBV5-4	CASSLNRQDNSPLHF	TGTGCCAGCAGCTTAAACAGGCAGGATAATTCACCCCTCCACTTT
TRBJ2-1	NA	NA	TRBV10-3	CAISPGQNNEQFF	TGTGCCATCAGTCCTGGACAGAACAATGAGCAGTTCTTC
TRBJ2-3	NA	NA	TRBV20-1	CTGLSTDTQYF	TGCACGGGGTTGTCCACAGATACGCAGTATTTT
TRBJ1-2	TRBD1	NA	TRBV10-3	CAISEPPGQGAISYGYTF	TGTGCCATCAGTGAGCCTCCGGGACAGGGGGCGATTAGCTATGGCTACACCTTC
TRBJ2-3	NA	NA	TRBV28	CASRSASGTDTQYF	TGTGCCAGCAGGTCGGCCAGCGGCACAGATACGCAGTATTTT
TRBJ2-3	TRBD1	few	TRBV24-1	CATSDWGQPTQYF	TGTGCCACCAGTGACTGGGGACAGCCGACGCAGTATTTT
TRBJ2-7	NA	NA	TRBV29-1	CSVETGTAWNEQYF	TGCAGCGTTGAAACAGGGACCGCCTGGAACGAGCAGTACTTC
TRBJ2-1	TRBD1	NA	TRBV11-2	CASSRTTGGEDEQFF	TGTGCCAGCAGCCGTACGACAGGGGGCGAGGATGAGCAGTTCTTC
TRBJ1-6	TRBD1	NA	TRBV5-1	CASSLASAGGNSPLHF	TGCGCCAGCAGCTTGGCGTCGGCAGGGGGAAATTCACCCCTCCACTTT
TRBJ1-3	TRBD1	NA	TRBV3-1/TRBV3-2	CASSTGTGGGGNTIYF	TGTGCCAGCAGCACCGGGACAGGGGGTGGTGGAAACACCATATATTTT
TRBJ2-6	NA	NA	TRBV5-1	CASSQSSGANVLTF	TGCGCCAGCAGCCAGTCCTCTGGGGCCAACGTCCTGACTTTC
TRBJ1-3	NA	NA	TRBV9	CASSVGRWPVPNPGNTIYF	TGTGCCAGCAGCGTAGGGAGGTGGCCAGTTCCGAACCCTGGAAACACCATATATTTT
TRBJ1-1	NA	NA	TRBV5-1	CASSLPSNTEAFF	TGCGCCAGCAGCTTGCCTAGTAACACTGAAGCTTTCTTT
TRBJ2-7	TRBD1	NA	TRBV6-5	CASSLRDRGPYEQYF	TGTGCCAGCAGCCTCCGGGACAGGGGGCCCTACGAGCAGTACTTC
TRBJ2-2	NA	few	TRBV27	CASSLEADNTGELFF	TGTGCCAGCAGTTTAGAGGCAGACAACACCGGGGAGCTGTTTTTT
TRBJ2-1	TRBD2	NA	TRBV7-9	CASSRWGPGTSGNEQFF	TGTGCCAGCAGCCGATGGGGCCCCGGGACTAGCGGGAATGAGCAGTTCTTC
TRBJ2-1	TRBD2	NA	TRBV6-5	CASRRAGGPGNEQFF	TGTGCCAGCAGGCGCGCGGGGGGGCCGGGCAATGAGCAGTTCTTC
TRBJ2-5	NA	NA	TRBV2	CASTPNREETQYF	TGTGCCAGCACCCCCAACCGGGAAGAGACCCAGTACTTC
TRBJ2-7	TRBD2	NA	TRBV27	CARRLAGGPCEQYF	TGTGCCAGACGATTAGCGGGAGGGCCCTGCGAGCAGTACTTC
TRBJ2-3	TRBD1	NA	TRBV2	CASTDQGADTQYF	TGTGCCAGCACTGACCAGGGGGCAGATACGCAGTATTTT
TRBJ2-2	NA	NA	TRBV5-1	CASSLGGPGELFF	TGCGCCAGCAGCTTGGGAGGCCCCGGGGAGCTGTTTTTT
TRBJ2-3	NA	NA	TRBV19	CASSGWSTTDTQYF	TGTGCCAGTAGTGGGTGGAGTACCACAGATACGCAGTATTTT
TRBJ1-1	TRBD1	NA	TRBV5-1	CASSLALGTVNTEAFF	TGCGCCAGCAGCTTGGCCTTGGGGACAGTGAACACTGAAGCTTTCTTT
TRBJ2-1	TRBD1	NA	TRBV9	CASSERQGANNEQFF	TGTGCCAGCAGCGAGCGACAGGGGGCTAACAATGAGCAGTTCTTC
TRBJ1-3	TRBD1	NA	TRBV7-3	CASRTGQFRTIYF	TGTGCCAGCAGGACGGGACAGTTCCGCACCATATATTTT
TRBJ2-1	TRBD1	NA	TRBV30	CAFGNSGGPYNEQFF	TGTGCCTTTGGAAATTCAGGGGGCCCCTACAATGAGCAGTTCTTC
TRBJ1-1	NA	NA	TRBV27	CASSSAGAGTEAFF	TGTGCCAGCAGTAGCGCGGGCGCGGGCACTGAAGCTTTCTTT
TRBJ2-1	TRBD2	NA	TRBV4-2	CASSQQSGGRGTEQFF	TGTGCCAGCAGCCAACAGAGCGGGGGCCGAGGGACTGAGCAGTTCTTC
TRBJ2-4	NA	once	TRBV2	CASSRPGENIQYF	TGTGCCAGCAGTCGCCCAGGCGAAAACATTCAGTACTTC
TRBJ2-1	NA	NA	TRBV19	CASPHSSEQFF	TGTGCCAGTCCCCACTCTAGCGAGCAGTTCTTC
TRBJ2-7	NA	NA	TRBV18	CASSPPQGYEQYF	TGTGCCAGCTCACCACCACAGGGTTACGAGCAGTACTTC
TRBJ2-5	TRBD2	NA	TRBV24-1	CATSRFGTSGEETQYF	TGTGCCACCAGTAGGTTTGGGACTAGCGGAGAAGAGACCCAGTACTTC
TRBJ2-1	TRBD1	NA	TRBV5-4	CASKDRGHNEQFF	TGTGCCAGCAAGGACAGGGGGCACAATGAGCAGTTCTTC
TRBJ2-2	NA	NA	TRBV11-2	CASSLAPSLNTGELFF	TGTGCCAGCAGCTTAGCCCCTTCCCTGAACACCGGGGAGCTGTTTTTT
TRBJ1-4	NA	NA	TRBV18	CASSDMGRINEKLFF	TGTGCCAGCTCCGACATGGGGCGAATCAATGAAAAACTGTTTTTT
TRBJ2-3	NA	NA	TRBV5-1	CASSLVVRGSADTQYF	TGCGCCAGCAGCTTGGTAGTAAGGGGTTCCGCAGATACGCAGTATTTT
TRBJ2-7	TRBD1	NA	TRBV6-5	CASSSGDRDEQYF	TGTGCCAGCAGTTCCGGTGACAGGGACGAGCAGTACTTC